This entry features one T cell receptor beta chain sequence. This specimen comes from a study of blood T cell repertoires in COVID-19. Across the study: In each case, the material was cDNA or gDNA derived from T cells, B-cell-depleted T cells, or PBMCs.

As handled by the study authors: Amplification with reference gene primers provided the estimates of nucleated cell counts. TCRdb's table, derived via immunoSEQ multiplex PCR, lists solely in-frame clones and lacks some. V and J calls and clone size are copied from that table; D and trimming were computed from the DNA. The sample has about 83,000 clones; 85% to 90% are singletons. The CDR3 has 16 amino acids. CDR1 is MNHNS and CDR2 is SASEGT in the germline V gene. The trim removed 2 bases at V and 0 bases at J, leaving 6 bases unmatched. The gene calls are TRBV6-1 and TRBJ1-1; 7 bases agree with TRBD1. This TCR derives from a man older than 75 with active or convalescent COVID-19. The sequenced sample was peripheral blood. CDR3 region: CASSEFGTVMNTEAFF. For the CDR3, the DNA is TGTGCCAGCAGTGAATTTGGGACAGTTATGAACACTGAAGCTTTCTTT.